A selection of T cell receptor beta chains follows, all from one sample in a study of cytomegalovirus exposure and HLA in healthy donors. Profiled with immunoSEQ multiplex PCR; TCRdb holds only in-frame clones, not every one. Of tens of thousands of clones listed, 67% are singletons. The sequenced sample was PBMCs. The source is a young man in good health and CMV-seronegative. Both conserved end residues are part of each CDR3. Each record gives: D gene, J gene, V gene, clone size, CDR3 DNA, CDR3 protein. The D gene is left open where the match is weak. Clone size is stated in some rows and not others, as once, few, many or a class when expanded.

TRBD1 | TRBJ2-7 | TRBV6-1 | NA | TGTGCCAGCATCCTAGCAGGGGGCGAATCCTACGAGCAGTACTTC | CASILAGGESYEQYF
NA | TRBJ1-1 | TRBV5-8 | NA | TGTGCCAGCAGCTTGGCCGTCGACTCGGCTTTCTTT | CASSLAVDSAFF
TRBD2 | TRBJ2-7 | TRBV9 | NA | TGTGCCAGCAGCCCAGGGACTAGCGGGAGTACTAACGAGCAGTACTTC | CASSPGTSGSTNEQYF
TRBD2 | TRBJ2-2 | TRBV27 | NA | TGTGCCAGCAGCTCGCTAGCGGGGGGGTATCACGGGGAGCTGTTTTTT | CASSSLAGGYHGELFF
NA | TRBJ1-1 | TRBV19 | few | TGTGCCAGTAGCAGGATCATGAACACTGAAGCTTTCTTT | CASSRIMNTEAFF
NA | TRBJ2-7 | TRBV7-8 | NA | TGTGCCAGCAGCTTAGCCCTTAGCTACGAGCAGTACTTC | CASSLALSYEQYF
NA | TRBJ2-7 | TRBV28 | NA | TGTGCCAGCAGTTTATTGCGGGACGAGCAGTACTTC | CASSLLRDEQYF
NA | TRBJ2-7 | TRBV11-2 | NA | TGTGCCAGCAGCTTTCGCGGGGAGTCCTACGAGCAGTACTTC | CASSFRGESYEQYF
NA | TRBJ1-4 | TRBV29-1 | NA | TGCAGCGTTGAAGATCGGAGGGGCACTAATGAAAAACTGTTTTTT | CSVEDRRGTNEKLFF
TRBD2 | TRBJ2-3 | TRBV5-4 | NA | TGTGCCAGCAGGCTGGAGGAGAGCGGGGGGTCCGATACGCAGTATTTT | CASRLEESGGSDTQYF
NA | TRBJ1-5 | TRBV5-6 | NA | TGTGCCAGCAGCTACGGACACAGTTCCCAACAGCCCCAGCATTTT | CASSYGHSSQQPQHF
TRBD1 | TRBJ1-1 | TRBV19 | NA | TGTGCCAGTAACCAGGGGGCGCACAACACTGAAGCTTTCTTT | CASNQGAHNTEAFF
NA | TRBJ2-1 | TRBV6-1 | NA | TGTGCCAGCAGCCTGTTGGGGCCGTGGGAGCAGTTCTTC | CASSLLGPWEQFF
NA | TRBJ1-1 | TRBV4-1 | NA | TGCGCCAGCAGCCAAGCCCGGGAGTTGGGAGCTTTCTTT | CASSQARELGAFF